A selection of T cell receptor beta chains follows, all from one sample in a study of blood T cell repertoires in COVID-19. The data were produced by immunoSEQ multiplex PCR, yet TCRdb's version contains in-frame clones alone and is incomplete. The repertoire has around 160,000 clones, just over 85% of them found once; the top ten carry roughly 7.8%. Material: peripheral blood. These receptors were taken from a man aged 60-69 years with acute or convalescent COVID-19. CDR3s include the opening cysteine and the closing phenylalanine or tryptophan. A D gene is named only where the DNA matches it firmly. Some rows mark clone size as missing; the rest say once, few, many or name a class of expanded clone.

V	J	D	size	DNA	CDR3
TRBV19	TRBJ1-1	-	few	TGTGCCAGTAGCCCACGGGGGAGGGACACTGAAGCTTTCTTT	CASSPRGRDTEAFF
TRBV5-1	TRBJ2-3	-	-	TGCGCCAGCACTAGGGGGGGAAGCACAGATACGCAGTATTTT	CASTRGGSTDTQYF
TRBV28	TRBJ1-2	-	-	TGTGCCAGCAGTCCAGTTTCACGGGGGGCCTATGGCTACACCTTC	CASSPVSRGAYGYTF
TRBV25-1	TRBJ2-3	TRBD1	few	TGTGCCAGCAGTTCTAGCGGGACAGGGGGCGCAGATACGCAGTATTTT	CASSSSGTGGADTQYF
TRBV7-2	TRBJ2-2	-	-	TGTGCCAGCAGCTTATCCCGCAGTACCGGGGAGCTGTTTTTT	CASSLSRSTGELFF
TRBV6-5	TRBJ1-1	TRBD1	once	TGTGCCAGCAACGGGACAGGGAGTTGGAACACTGAAGCTTTCTTT	CASNGTGSWNTEAFF
TRBV19	TRBJ1-3	-	-	TGTGCCAGTAGTATAGTGCGCCCAGGGCCTGGAAACACCATATATTTT	CASSIVRPGPGNTIYF
TRBV2	TRBJ1-2	TRBD1	few	TGTGCCAGCAAGACGGACAGGGGAAACTATGGCTACACCTTC	CASKTDRGNYGYTF
TRBV27	TRBJ2-2	TRBD2	-	TGTGCCAGCAGTTCCAGACTAGCGGTTAACACCGGGGAGCTGTTTTTT	CASSSRLAVNTGELFF
TRBV13	TRBJ1-1	-	-	TGTGCCAGCAGCTCCTTGACGGGATCGAACACTGAAGCTTTCTTT	CASSSLTGSNTEAFF
TRBV2	TRBJ2-7	TRBD2	-	TGTGCCAGCAGCCTCGGGACTAGCGGGAGCAATCAGTACTTC	CASSLGTSGSNQYF
TRBV5-1	TRBJ1-3	-	few	TGCGCCAGCAGCTTGAGGCAGGCAAGCTCTGGAAACACCATATATTTT	CASSLRQASSGNTIYF
TRBV9	TRBJ2-1	TRBD1	many	TGTGCCAGCAGCGTATTGGGACAGGGAGGGTCCAATGAGCAGTTCTTC	CASSVLGQGGSNEQFF
TRBV28	TRBJ2-1	-	few	TGTGCCAGCAGTTTGCTAGGCAGCTCCTACAATGAGCAGTTCTTC	CASSLLGSSYNEQFF
TRBV6-5	TRBJ2-7	-	-	TGTGCCAGCAGTTTAAACCGACAGGAAACCTACGAGCAGTACTTC	CASSLNRQETYEQYF
TRBV5-1	TRBJ2-5	-	-	TGCGCCAGCAGCCCGTTTAGCGCCCGAGAGACCCAGTACTTC	CASSPFSARETQYF
TRBV5-1	TRBJ2-1	-	-	TGCGCCAGCAGCTTTGCGGGATGGGACAATGAGCAGTTCTTC	CASSFAGWDNEQFF
TRBV3-1/TRBV3-2	TRBJ2-7	TRBD2	-	TGTGCCAGCAGCCAAGAGTGGTCTAGCGGGAGGTTGCAGTACTTC	CASSQEWSSGRLQYF
TRBV9	TRBJ1-5	TRBD1	-	TGTGCCAGCAGCGTTGGACAGGGGGTTAATCAGCCCCAGCATTTT	CASSVGQGVNQPQHF
TRBV30	TRBJ1-1	-	once	TGTGCCTGGACCCCTAGTGAGGTCGGAGCTTTCTTT	CAWTPSEVGAFF
TRBV19	TRBJ1-2	TRBD1	-	TGTGCCAGTACCAACGACAGGGGAGGCGGCTACACCTTC	CASTNDRGGGYTF
TRBV4-1	TRBJ2-1	TRBD1	-	TGCGCCAGCAGCCACCCCCGGGACAGGGGCCGGGGGGAGCCCTACAATGAGCAGTTCTTC	CASSHPRDRGRGEPYNEQFF
TRBV29-1	TRBJ1-4	TRBD1	once	TGCAGCGCCCTGACAGGGGACGAAAAACTGTTTTTT	CSALTGDEKLFF
TRBV12-3/TRBV12-4	TRBJ2-1	-	-	TGTGCCAGCATCACAGGAAATGAGCAGTTCTTC	CASITGNEQFF
TRBV4-1	TRBJ2-3	TRBD1	few	TGCGCCAGCAGCCCCGGACAGGGAGGTGGTGCAGATACGCAGTATTTT	CASSPGQGGGADTQYF
TRBV28	TRBJ1-1	TRBD1	-	TGTGCCAGCAGTTTACAGACAGGGCCTGGAGCTTTCTTT	CASSLQTGPGAFF
TRBV12-3/TRBV12-4	TRBJ2-7	-	-	TGTGCCAGCAGTTTATTGCGGGTAAACGAGCAGTACTTC	CASSLLRVNEQYF
TRBV6-5	TRBJ2-3	TRBD2	-	TGTGCCAGCAGAAACGGGGGGGGAATCAAACATACGCAGTATTTT	CASRNGGGIKHTQYF
TRBV10-2	TRBJ2-7	TRBD1	-	TGCGCCAGCAGCCCAATTCGGACAGGATCCTACGAGCAGTACTTC	CASSPIRTGSYEQYF
TRBV5-1	TRBJ1-6	-	-	TGCGCCAGCAGCCAACTCTTGGGGCAGGCTTCACCCCTCCACTTT	CASSQLLGQASPLHF
TRBV28	TRBJ1-4	TRBD1	-	TGTGCCAGCAGCCCCGGACAGGGTTGGAGAGAAAAACTGTTTTTT	CASSPGQGWREKLFF
TRBV5-1	TRBJ2-3	TRBD2	once	TGCGCCAGCAGCTTAGCGGGAGGGATAGATACGCAGTATTTT	CASSLAGGIDTQYF
TRBV11-2	TRBJ2-3	-	-	TGTGCCAGCAATGCCGGGAGCACAGATACGCAGTATTTT	CASNAGSTDTQYF
TRBV5-1	TRBJ1-5	TRBD1	-	TGCGCCAGCAGCCCGGGACAGGGGAATCAGCCCCAGCATTTT	CASSPGQGNQPQHF
TRBV28	TRBJ2-7	-	-	TGTGCCAGCAGTTTATATTTGGAGGGCTACGAGCAGTACTTC	CASSLYLEGYEQYF
TRBV10-2	TRBJ1-2	TRBD1	few	TGCGCCAGCACATCCGACTACAGGGGGCCCCCACGAGGCTACACCTTC	CASTSDYRGPPRGYTF
TRBV28	TRBJ2-3	TRBD2	-	TGTGCCAGCAGTCCAGCGGGGACTAGCACAGATACGCAGTATTTT	CASSPAGTSTDTQYF
TRBV3-1/TRBV3-2	TRBJ1-1	-	-	TGTGCCAGCAGCCAGGAGGAGGGGCTTGAGAACACTGAAGCTTTCTTT	CASSQEEGLENTEAFF
TRBV7-3	TRBJ2-1	-	-	TGTGCCAGCAGCTCATCTGTAAGGGGGGAGCAGTTCTTC	CASSSSVRGEQFF
TRBV10-3	TRBJ1-2	TRBD1	once	TGTGCCATCACTCTGGACAGGGCGAGCTACACCTTC	CAITLDRASYTF
TRBV18	TRBJ2-3	TRBD1	-	TGTGCCAGCTCACCTGACAGGGGGATCCTATTTCGTACCCACACAGATACGCAGTATTTT	CASSPDRGILFRTHTDTQYF
TRBV27	TRBJ1-4	TRBD1	-	TGTGCCAGCAGACGACAGGGAACTAATGAAAAACTGTTTTTT	CASRRQGTNEKLFF
TRBV19	TRBJ1-5	TRBD1	-	TGTGCCAGTAGTCAGCCGACAGGGATAGGTCAGCCCCAGCATTTT	CASSQPTGIGQPQHF